The clone carrying this T cell receptor (beta chain) has a handful of counts. Antigen: not known. Time point of the sample: week 35, safety follow-up. Doses of 300 ug of mutant IDH1 20-mer peptide were given with topical imiquimod. Method: immunoSEQ multiplex PCR; TCRdb's copy keeps in-frame clones and lacks some. The sample holds 30,000 or so clones, 80% seen once. These data are taken from a study of a mutant IDH1 vaccine in newly diagnosed glioma. Study details: Those enrolled had earlier been treated with radiotherapy, temozolomide, or both, mostly both.

From germline, CDR1 is WNHNN and CDR2 SYGVQD (reference sequence). Trimming took off 0 bases at V and 8 bases at J, with 8 bases between the two ends. This CDR3 contains 14 residues. The TCR sequence derives from a middle-aged man with glioma. Some clones in this sample may be carry-over from other donors' samples. Material: PBMCs, obtained from a glioma patient whose treatment included an IDH1 peptide vaccine. J is TRBJ1-6 and V is TRBV10-1, with D hard to call. The CDR3 DNA sequence: TGCGCCAGCAGTGAGTCAGGGCGGGATTCACCCCTCCACTTT. Its translation: CASSESGRDSPLHF.